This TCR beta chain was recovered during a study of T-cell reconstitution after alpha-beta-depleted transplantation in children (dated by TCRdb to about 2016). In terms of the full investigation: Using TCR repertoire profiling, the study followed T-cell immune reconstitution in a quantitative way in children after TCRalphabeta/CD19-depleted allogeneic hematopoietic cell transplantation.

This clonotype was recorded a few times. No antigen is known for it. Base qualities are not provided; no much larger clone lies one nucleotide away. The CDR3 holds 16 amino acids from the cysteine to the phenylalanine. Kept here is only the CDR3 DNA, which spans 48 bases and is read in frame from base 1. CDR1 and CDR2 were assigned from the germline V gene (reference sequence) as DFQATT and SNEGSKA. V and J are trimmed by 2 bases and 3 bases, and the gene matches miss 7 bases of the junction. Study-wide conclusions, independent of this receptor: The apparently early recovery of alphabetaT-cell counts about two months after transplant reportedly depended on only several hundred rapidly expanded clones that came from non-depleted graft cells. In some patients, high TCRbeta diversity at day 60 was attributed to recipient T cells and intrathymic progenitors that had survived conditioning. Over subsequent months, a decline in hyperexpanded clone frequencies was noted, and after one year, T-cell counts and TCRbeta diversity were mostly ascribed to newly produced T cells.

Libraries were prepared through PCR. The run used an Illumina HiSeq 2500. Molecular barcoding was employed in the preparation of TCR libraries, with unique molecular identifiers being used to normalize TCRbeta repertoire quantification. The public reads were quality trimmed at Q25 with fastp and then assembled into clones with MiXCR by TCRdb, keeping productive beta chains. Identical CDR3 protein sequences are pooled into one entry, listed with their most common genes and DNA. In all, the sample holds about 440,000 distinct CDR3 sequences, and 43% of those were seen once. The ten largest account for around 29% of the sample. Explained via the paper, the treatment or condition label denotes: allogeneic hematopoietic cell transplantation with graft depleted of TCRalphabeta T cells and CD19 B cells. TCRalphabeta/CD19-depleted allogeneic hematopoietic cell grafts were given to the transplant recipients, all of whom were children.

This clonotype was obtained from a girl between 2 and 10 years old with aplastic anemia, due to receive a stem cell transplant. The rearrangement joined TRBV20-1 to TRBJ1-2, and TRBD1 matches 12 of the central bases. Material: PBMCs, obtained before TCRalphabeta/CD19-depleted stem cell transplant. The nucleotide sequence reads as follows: TGCAGTGCTAGACCGGGACAGGGGGCATCGGACTATGGCTACACCTTC. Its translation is CSARPGQGASDYGYTF.